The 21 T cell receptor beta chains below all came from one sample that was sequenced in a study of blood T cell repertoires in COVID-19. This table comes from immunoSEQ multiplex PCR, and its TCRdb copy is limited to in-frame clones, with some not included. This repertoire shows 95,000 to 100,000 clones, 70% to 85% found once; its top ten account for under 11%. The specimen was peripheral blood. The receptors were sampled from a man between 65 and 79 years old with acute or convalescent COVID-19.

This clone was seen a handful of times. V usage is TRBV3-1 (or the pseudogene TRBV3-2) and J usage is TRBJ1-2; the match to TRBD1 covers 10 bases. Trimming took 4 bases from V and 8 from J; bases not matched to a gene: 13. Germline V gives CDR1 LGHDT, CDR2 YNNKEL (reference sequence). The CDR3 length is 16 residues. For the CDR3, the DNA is TGTGCCAGCAGCCCCACGACGGGGACAGGGGTACGCGGCTACACCTTC. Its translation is CASSPTTGTGVRGYTF.

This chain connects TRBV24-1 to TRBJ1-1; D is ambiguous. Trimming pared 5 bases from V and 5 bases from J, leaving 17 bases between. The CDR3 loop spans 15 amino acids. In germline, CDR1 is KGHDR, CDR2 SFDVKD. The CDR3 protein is CATSGSGAAGTEAFF. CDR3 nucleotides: TGTGCCACCAGTGGGTCGGGAGCCGCCGGGACTGAAGCTTTCTTT.

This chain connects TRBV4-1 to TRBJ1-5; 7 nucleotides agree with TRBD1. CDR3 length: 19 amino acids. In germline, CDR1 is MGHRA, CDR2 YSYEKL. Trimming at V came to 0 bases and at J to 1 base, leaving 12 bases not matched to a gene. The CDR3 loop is CASSQESYLTGQSNQPQHF. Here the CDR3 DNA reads TGCGCCAGCAGCCAAGAAAGTTATTTAACGGGACAGAGCAATCAGCCCCAGCATTTT.

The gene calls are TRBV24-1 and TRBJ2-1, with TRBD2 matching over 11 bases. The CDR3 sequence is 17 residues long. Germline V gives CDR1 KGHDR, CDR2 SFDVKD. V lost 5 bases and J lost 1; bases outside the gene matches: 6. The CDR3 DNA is TGTGCCACCAGTGGGGGGGGACTAGCGGTATCCTACAATGAGCAGTTCTTC. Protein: CATSGGGLAVSYNEQFF.

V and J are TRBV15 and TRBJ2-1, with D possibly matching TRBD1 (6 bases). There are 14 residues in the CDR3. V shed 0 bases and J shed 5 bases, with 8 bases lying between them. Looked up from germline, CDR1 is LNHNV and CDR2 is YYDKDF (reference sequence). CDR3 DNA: TGTGCCACCAGCAGAGACTACAGGGACAATGAGCAGTTCTTC. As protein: CATSRDYRDNEQFF.

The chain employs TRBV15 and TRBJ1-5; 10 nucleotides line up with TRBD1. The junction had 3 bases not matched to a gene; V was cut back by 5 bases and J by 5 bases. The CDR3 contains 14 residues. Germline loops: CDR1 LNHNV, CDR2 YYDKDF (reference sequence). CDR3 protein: CATSLDRGYQPQHF. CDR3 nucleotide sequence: TGTGCCACCAGCCTGGACAGGGGGTATCAGCCCCAGCATTTT.

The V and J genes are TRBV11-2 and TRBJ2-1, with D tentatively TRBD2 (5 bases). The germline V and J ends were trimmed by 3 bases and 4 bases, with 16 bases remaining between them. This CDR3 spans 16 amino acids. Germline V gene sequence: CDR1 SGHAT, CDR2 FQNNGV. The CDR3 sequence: CASSFSSSSGYNEQFF. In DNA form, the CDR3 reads TGTGCCAGCAGCTTCTCGTCGAGCAGCGGATACAATGAGCAGTTCTTC.

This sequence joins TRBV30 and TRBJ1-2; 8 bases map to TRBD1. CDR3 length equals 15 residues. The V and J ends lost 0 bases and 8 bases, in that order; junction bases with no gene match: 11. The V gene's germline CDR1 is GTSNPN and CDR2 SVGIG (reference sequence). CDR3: CAWSVPGQGFRGYTF. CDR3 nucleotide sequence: TGTGCCTGGAGTGTACCCGGACAGGGATTTCGAGGCTACACCTTC.

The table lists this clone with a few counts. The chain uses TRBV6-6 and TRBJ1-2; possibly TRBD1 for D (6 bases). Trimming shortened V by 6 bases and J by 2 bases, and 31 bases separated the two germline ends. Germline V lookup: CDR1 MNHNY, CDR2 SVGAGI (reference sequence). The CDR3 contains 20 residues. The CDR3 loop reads CASSPTGQIYLARFNYGYTF. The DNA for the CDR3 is TGTGCCAGCAGCCCCACAGGACAGATCTATCTAGCTCGGTTCAACTATGGCTACACCTTC.

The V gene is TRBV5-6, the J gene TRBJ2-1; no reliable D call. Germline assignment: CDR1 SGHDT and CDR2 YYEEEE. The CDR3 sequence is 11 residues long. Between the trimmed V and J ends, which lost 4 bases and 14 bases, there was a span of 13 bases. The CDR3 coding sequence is TGTGCCAGCAGCGGCGGTGGTACGGAGTTCTTC. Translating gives CASSGGGTEFF.

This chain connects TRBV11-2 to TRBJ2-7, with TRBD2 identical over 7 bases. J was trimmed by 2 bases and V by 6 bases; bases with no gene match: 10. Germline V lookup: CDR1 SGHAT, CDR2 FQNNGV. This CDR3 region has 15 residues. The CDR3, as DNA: TGTGCCAGCAGTTTAAACTCAGGGACTACCTACGAGCAGTACTTC. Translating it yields CASSLNSGTTYEQYF.

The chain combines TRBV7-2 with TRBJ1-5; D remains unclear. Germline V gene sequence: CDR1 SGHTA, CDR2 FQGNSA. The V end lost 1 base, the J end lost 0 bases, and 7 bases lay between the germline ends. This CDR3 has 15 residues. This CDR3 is CASSLERYSNQPQHF. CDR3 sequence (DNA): TGTGCCAGCAGCTTAGAGAGATATAGCAATCAGCCCCAGCATTTT.

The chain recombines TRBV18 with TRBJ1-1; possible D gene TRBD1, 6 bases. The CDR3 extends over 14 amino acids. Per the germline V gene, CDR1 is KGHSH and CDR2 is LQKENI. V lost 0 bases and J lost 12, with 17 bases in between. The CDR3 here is CASSPPGATPRSFF. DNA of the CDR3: TGTGCCAGCTCACCACCGGGGGCCACCCCGAGATCTTTCTTT.

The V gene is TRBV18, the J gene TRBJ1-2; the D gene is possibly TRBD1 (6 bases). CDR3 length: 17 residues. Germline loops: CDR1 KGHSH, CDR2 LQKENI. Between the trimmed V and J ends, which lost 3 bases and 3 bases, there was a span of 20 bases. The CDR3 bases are TGTGCCAGCTCACCCTCCGCTCCGAGAGGGGGTTACTATGGCTACACCTTC. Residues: CASSPSAPRGGYYGYTF.

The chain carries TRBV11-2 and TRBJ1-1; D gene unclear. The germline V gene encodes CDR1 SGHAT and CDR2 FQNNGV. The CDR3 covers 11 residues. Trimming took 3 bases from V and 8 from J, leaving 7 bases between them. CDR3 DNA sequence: TGTGCCAGCAGCTTTAAATTAGAAGCTTTCTTT. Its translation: CASSFKLEAFF.

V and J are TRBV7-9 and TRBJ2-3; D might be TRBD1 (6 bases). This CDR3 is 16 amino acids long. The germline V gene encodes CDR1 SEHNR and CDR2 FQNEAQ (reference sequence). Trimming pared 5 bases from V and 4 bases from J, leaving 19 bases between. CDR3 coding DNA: TGTGCCAGCAGCCTCCCCGTTGCAGGGGTGCCAGATACGCAGTATTTT. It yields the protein CASSLPVAGVPDTQYF.

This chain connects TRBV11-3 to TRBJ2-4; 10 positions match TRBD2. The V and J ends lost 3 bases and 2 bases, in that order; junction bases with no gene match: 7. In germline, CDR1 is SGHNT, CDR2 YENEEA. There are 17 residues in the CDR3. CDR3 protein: CASSLGPSGSSKNIQYF. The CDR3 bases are TGTGCCAGCAGCTTGGGACCTAGCGGGAGTTCCAAAAACATTCAGTACTTC.

The CDR3 region has the DNA TGTGCCAGCTCACCCCCGGGGGCGAAGAGAACCGGGACTAGCCCCCAGGAGTTGTACGAGCAGTACTTC. Protein sequence: CASSPPGAKRTGTSPQELYEQYF. The rearrangement uses TRBV18 and TRBJ2-7, with 9 nucleotides matching TRBD2. Looked up from germline, CDR1 is KGHSH and CDR2 is LQKENI. The CDR3 is 23 residues long. Trimming cost V 3 bases and J 4 bases; bases outside gene matches: 31. The variable domain in full, completed from reference TRBV18 and TRBJ2-7, reads NAGVMQNPRHLVRRRGQEARLRCSPMKGHSHVYWYRQLPEEGLKFMVYLQKENIIDESGMPKERFSAEFPKEGPSILRIQQVVRGDSAAYFCASSPPGAKRTGTSPQELYEQYFGPGTRLTVT.

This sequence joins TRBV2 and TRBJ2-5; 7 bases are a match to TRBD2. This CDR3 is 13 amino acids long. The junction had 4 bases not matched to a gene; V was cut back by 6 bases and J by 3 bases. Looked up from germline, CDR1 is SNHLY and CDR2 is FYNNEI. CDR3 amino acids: CASRGTSEETQYF. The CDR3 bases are TGTGCCAGCAGGGGTACTAGCGAAGAGACCCAGTACTTC.

CDR3 region: CASSQDRSGDTDTQYF. Here the CDR3 DNA reads TGTGCCAGCAGCCAAGATCGTTCGGGGGACACAGATACGCAGTATTTT. V is TRBV3-1 (or the pseudogene TRBV3-2) and J is TRBJ2-3, with D possibly matching TRBD2 (6 bases). The V gene's germline CDR1 is LGHDT and CDR2 YNNKEL (reference sequence). The CDR3 runs 16 residues. Trimming removed 0 bases from V and 2 bases from J, with 12 bases in between.

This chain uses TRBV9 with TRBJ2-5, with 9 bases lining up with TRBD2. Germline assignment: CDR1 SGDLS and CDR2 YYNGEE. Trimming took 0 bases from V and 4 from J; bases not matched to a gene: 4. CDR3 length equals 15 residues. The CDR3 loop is CASSVVAGGSETQYF. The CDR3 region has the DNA TGTGCCAGCAGCGTAGTGGCGGGGGGGTCAGAGACCCAGTACTTC.